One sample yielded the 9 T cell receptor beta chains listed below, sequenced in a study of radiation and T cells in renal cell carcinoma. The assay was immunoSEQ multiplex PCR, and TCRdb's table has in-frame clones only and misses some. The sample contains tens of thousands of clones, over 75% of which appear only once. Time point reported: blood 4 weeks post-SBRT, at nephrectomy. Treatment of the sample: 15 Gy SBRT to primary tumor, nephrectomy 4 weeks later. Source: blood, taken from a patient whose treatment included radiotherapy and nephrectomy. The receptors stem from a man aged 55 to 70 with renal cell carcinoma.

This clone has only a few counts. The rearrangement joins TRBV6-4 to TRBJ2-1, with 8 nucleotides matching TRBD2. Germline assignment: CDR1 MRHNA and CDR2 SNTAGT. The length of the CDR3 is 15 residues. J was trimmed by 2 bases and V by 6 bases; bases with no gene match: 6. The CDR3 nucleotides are TGTGCCAGCAGCAAAGCGGGAGAACCCTACAATGAGCAGTTCTTC. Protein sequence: CASSKAGEPYNEQFF.

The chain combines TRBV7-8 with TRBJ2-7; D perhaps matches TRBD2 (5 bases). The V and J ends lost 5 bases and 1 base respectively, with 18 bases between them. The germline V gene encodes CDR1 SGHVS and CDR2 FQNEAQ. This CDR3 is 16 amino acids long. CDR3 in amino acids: CASSLMGRLESYEQYF. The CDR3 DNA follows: TGTGCCAGCAGCCTTATGGGGAGATTGGAATCCTACGAGCAGTACTTC.

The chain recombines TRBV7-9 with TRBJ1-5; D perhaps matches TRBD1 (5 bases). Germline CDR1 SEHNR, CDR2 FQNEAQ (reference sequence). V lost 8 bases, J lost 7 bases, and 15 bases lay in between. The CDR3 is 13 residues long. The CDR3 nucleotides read TGTGCCAGCTCAGCCCCGGGACGACAGCCCCAGCATTTT. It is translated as CASSAPGRQPQHF. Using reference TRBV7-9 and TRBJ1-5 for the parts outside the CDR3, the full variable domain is DTGVSQNPRHKITKRGQNVTFRCDPISEHNRLYWYRQTLGQGPEFLTYFQNEAQLEKSRLLSDRFSAERPKGSFSTLEIQRTEQGDSAMYLCASSAPGRQPQHFGDGTRLSIL.

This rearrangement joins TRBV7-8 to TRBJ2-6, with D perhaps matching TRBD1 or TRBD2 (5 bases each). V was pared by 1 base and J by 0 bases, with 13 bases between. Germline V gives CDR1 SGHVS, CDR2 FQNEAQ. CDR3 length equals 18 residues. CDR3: CASSLGLLGDSGANVLTF. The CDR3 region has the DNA TGTGCCAGCAGCTTAGGACTACTGGGGGACTCTGGGGCCAACGTCCTGACTTTC.

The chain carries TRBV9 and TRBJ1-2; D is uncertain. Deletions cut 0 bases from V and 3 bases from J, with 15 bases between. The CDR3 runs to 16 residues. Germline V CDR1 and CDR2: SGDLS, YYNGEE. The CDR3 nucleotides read TGTGCCAGCAGCGTAGCTACGACCCTGTCGGACTATGGCTACACCTTC. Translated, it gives CASSVATTLSDYGYTF. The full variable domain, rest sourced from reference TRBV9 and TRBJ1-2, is DSGVTQTPKHLITATGQRVTLRCSPRSGDLSVYWYQQSLDQGLQFLIQYYNGEERAKGNILERFSAQQFPDLHSELNLSSLELGDSALYFCASSVATTLSDYGYTFGSGTRLTVV.

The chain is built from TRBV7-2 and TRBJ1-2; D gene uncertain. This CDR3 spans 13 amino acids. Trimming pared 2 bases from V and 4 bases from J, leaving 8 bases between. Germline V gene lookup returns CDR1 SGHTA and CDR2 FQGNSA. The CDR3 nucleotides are TGTGCCAGCAGCTTAATCCCCGGCTATGGCTACACCTTC. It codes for CASSLIPGYGYTF.

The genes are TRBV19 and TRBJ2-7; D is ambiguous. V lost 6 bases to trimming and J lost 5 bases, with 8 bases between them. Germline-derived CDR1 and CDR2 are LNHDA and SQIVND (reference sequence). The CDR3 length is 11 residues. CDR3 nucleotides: TGTGCCAGTAGGCAGTACCACGAGCAGTACTTC. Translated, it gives CASRQYHEQYF.

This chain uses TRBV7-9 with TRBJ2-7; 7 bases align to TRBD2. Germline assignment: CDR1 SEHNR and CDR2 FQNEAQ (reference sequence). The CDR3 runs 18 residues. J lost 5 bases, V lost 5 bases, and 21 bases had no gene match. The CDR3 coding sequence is TGTGCCAGCAGCCGCCCTGAAGGGGCGGGAGCTCCAAAAAACGAGCAGTACTTC. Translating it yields CASSRPEGAGAPKNEQYF.

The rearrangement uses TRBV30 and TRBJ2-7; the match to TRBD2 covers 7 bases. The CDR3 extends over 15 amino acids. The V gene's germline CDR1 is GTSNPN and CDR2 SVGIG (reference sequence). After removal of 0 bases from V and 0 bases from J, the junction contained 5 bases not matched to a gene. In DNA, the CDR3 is TGTGCCTGGAGTGTATTCGGCGGGAGCTCCTACGAGCAGTACTTC. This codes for CAWSVFGGSSYEQYF.